The clone carrying this TCR beta chain was seen only a few times. Individual cDNA molecules had unique molecular identifiers attached to them by the library. Authors' methods: TCR counts had a median of around 94,000 per sample and spanned 23,224 to 690,600. TCRdb re-called the RACE reads with MiXCR, one entry per CDR3 protein. TCRdb's processing, not the study's, gives the V and J calls here. The sample contains some 79,000 distinct CDR3 sequences, around 7.8% of which appear only once. This CDR3 is built from 18 residues. V dropped 6 bases and J dropped 0 bases, with 20 bases sitting between them. The data belong to a study of human T cells and chemical hapten exposure. At the level of the study: Upper-back patch tests with 0.01% DPC were read at 6 days. The study traced per-sample TCR yield variation mainly to small differences in pooled library volumes.

The time point: patch test 1, 2 weeks after DPC sensitization. The treatment is: therapeutic diphenylcyclopropenone sensitization with weekly scalp DPC. The sequence derives from a woman aged 25 to 39 with alopecia areata. Some clones in this sample may be carry-over from other donors' samples. This chain joins TRBV23-1 and TRBJ2-2; TRBD1 or TRBD2 may be the D gene (7 bases each). TRBV23-1 is reported as an ORF; its role is uncertain. Sample: whole blood, taken in connection with sensitization to the hapten diphenylcyclopropenone (DPC). The CDR3 DNA follows: TGCGCCAGCAGCAGTGGGGGGGTGGACAGGACGAACACCGGGGAGCTGTTTTTT. The encoded protein is CASSSGGVDRTNTGELFF.